A selection of T cell receptor beta chains follows, all from one sample in a study of early T cells in non-severe SARS-CoV-2 infection. TCRdb re-derived calls from the 5' RACE reads in MiXCR, one entry per CDR3 protein. The repertoire consists of about 86,000 distinct CDR3 sequences, with around 15% occurring once and the leading ten covering roughly 7%. The specimen was whole blood. These TCRs come from an adult who was a healthcare worker with PCR-confirmed SARS-CoV-2 infection or an uninfected control (not recorded which). The CDR3 runs from the conserved cysteine through the conserved F or W. Each record gives: J gene, D gene, clone size, V gene, CDR3 DNA, CDR3 protein. D genes are given only for firm matches. Not all rows give a size; the values are once, few, many and, for expanded clones, a class.

TRBJ2-1 | TRBD2 | few | TRBV24-1 | TGTGCCACCAGTGGTTCTAGCGGGAGGGCCAGCTACAATGAGCAGTTCTTC | CATSGSSGRASYNEQFF
TRBJ2-3 | - | few | TRBV29-1 | TGCAGCGGACAGTCCACAGATACGCAGTATTTT | CSGQSTDTQYF
TRBJ2-7 | TRBD2 | - | TRBV2 | TGTGCCAGCAGTCCTGTGGCGGGGGAGGAGCAGTACTTC | CASSPVAGEEQYF
TRBJ1-2 | TRBD1 | few | TRBV6-5 | TGTGCCAGCAGCGGACAGGGCGTTGGGATCTATGGCTACACCTTC | CASSGQGVGIYGYTF
TRBJ1-1 | - | few | TRBV10-3 | TGTGCCGTTACTCGGGCCGCCGACGCTGAAGCTTTCTTT | CAVTRAADAEAFF
TRBJ2-3 | TRBD2 | few | TRBV6-6 | TGTGCCAGCAGGACGAGCGGGAGGGCCGCTGATACGCAGTATTTT | CASRTSGRAADTQYF
TRBJ1-1 | - | - | TRBV5-5 | TGTGCCAGCAGCAAACTCAACACTGAAGCTTTCTTT | CASSKLNTEAFF
TRBJ1-1 | - | few | TRBV7-9 | TGTGCCAGCAGCCACGGACGAAGCCCTGAAGCTTTCTTT | CASSHGRSPEAFF
TRBJ2-7 | - | - | TRBV9 | TGTGCCAGCAGCGTAACGGTGGGCGAGCAGTACTTC | CASSVTVGEQYF
TRBJ1-1 | TRBD1 | once | TRBV6-1 | TGTGCCAGCAGTGAAAGTGGGACAGACAACACTGAAGCTTTCTTT | CASSESGTDNTEAFF
TRBJ2-1 | TRBD1 | - | TRBV18 | TGTGCCAGCTCGTTCGACAGGGGGAGCTCCTACAATGAGCAGTTCTTC | CASSFDRGSSYNEQFF
TRBJ2-5 | - | few | TRBV11-2 | TGTGCCAGCAGCCAATCCCGACAGGCTCAAGAGACCCAGTACTTC | CASSQSRQAQETQYF
TRBJ1-2 | - | many | TRBV7-9 | TGTGCCAGCAGCTTCCCCCTGGACCTTCTAGCTAACTATGGCTACACCTTC | CASSFPLDLLANYGYTF
TRBJ2-3 | TRBD1 | - | TRBV9 | TGTGCCAGCAGCGCTGGACAGGGGCTATCGGATACGAAGTATTTT | CASSAGQGLSDTKYF
TRBJ2-1 | - | few | TRBV19 | TGTGCCAGTAGTAACTACAATGAGCAGTTCTTC | CASSNYNEQFF
TRBJ1-6 | - | - | TRBV12-3/TRBV12-4 | TGTGCCAGCAGTTTGGGGCCGAATCACCTCCACTTT | CASSLGPNHLHF
TRBJ1-4 | - | - | TRBV20-1 | TGCAGTGCTAACTATGGGAGTCGCGGAAAACTGTTTTTT | CSANYGSRGKLFF
TRBJ2-7 | - | few | TRBV20-1 | TGCAGTGCTAGAGATGGTACAGGGGGGGACTACGAGCAGTACTTC | CSARDGTGGDYEQYF
TRBJ2-1 | - | - | TRBV29-1 | TGCAGCGTTGAAAAGGGGGGGATGGAGCAGTTCTTC | CSVEKGGMEQFF
TRBJ2-2 | - | few | TRBV5-4 | TGTGCCAGCAGCTTGGTCCCCCGGACGAACACCGGGGAGCTGTTTTTT | CASSLVPRTNTGELFF
TRBJ1-2 | TRBD1 | - | TRBV28 | TGTGCCACCTCCTCTCCGGGACAGGGGTTCTATGGCTACACCTTC | CATSSPGQGFYGYTF
TRBJ2-5 | - | - | TRBV5-1 | TGCGCCAGCAGCTTGTCGCGGGGTAACGCGGAGACCCAGTACTTC | CASSLSRGNAETQYF
TRBJ2-7 | TRBD2 | few | TRBV10-3 | TGTGCCATCAGGACTAGCGAGTACGAGCAGTACTTC | CAIRTSEYEQYF
TRBJ2-7 | - | few | TRBV4-1 | TGCGCCAGCAGCCAAGGTCCAGGCTCCTACGAGCAGTACTTC | CASSQGPGSYEQYF
TRBJ2-1 | - | many | TRBV18 | TGTGCCAGCTCACCAATCAAAGACAATGAGCAGTTCTTC | CASSPIKDNEQFF
TRBJ1-1 | - | few | TRBV29-1 | TGCAGCGTTGAAATTGGTGGGGGGACTGAAGCTTTCTTT | CSVEIGGGTEAFF
TRBJ2-7 | - | - | TRBV9 | TGTGCCAGCAGCGTAGGGGACACCAACTACGAGCAGTACTTC | CASSVGDTNYEQYF
TRBJ2-3 | - | many | TRBV12-3/TRBV12-4 | TGTGCCAGCGTCCGGTGGGGGGGCACGGATACGCAGTATTTT | CASVRWGGTDTQYF
TRBJ1-2 | - | many | TRBV3-1 | TGTGCCAGCAGCCAAGTGGGAGCGGACTATGGCTACACCTTC | CASSQVGADYGYTF
TRBJ2-1 | TRBD2 | - | TRBV6-6 | TGTGCCAGCAGTACGACTAGCGGGACGGTCGGGACCTACAATGAGCAGTTCTTC | CASSTTSGTVGTYNEQFF
TRBJ2-7 | - | few | TRBV29-1 | TGCAGCGTTGCGGGGGTCGAGCAGTACTTC | CSVAGVEQYF
TRBJ2-1 | TRBD2 | many | TRBV20-1 | TGCGCCCGCAGCGGGAGCTCCTACAATGAGCAGTTCTTC | CARSGSSYNEQFF
TRBJ2-2 | TRBD2 | - | TRBV7-2 | TGTGCCAGCCCGAGGGGACTAGCGGGACAGACCGGGGAGCTGTTTTTT | CASPRGLAGQTGELFF
TRBJ2-1 | - | few | TRBV30 | TGTGCCTGGAACAGGGAACGCTACAATGAGCAGTTCTTC | CAWNRERYNEQFF
TRBJ2-7 | - | - | TRBV4-1 | TGCGCCAGCAGCCAGGCCGGGAAGGGTGAGCAGTACTTC | CASSQAGKGEQYF
TRBJ1-1 | - | - | TRBV30 | TGTGCCTGGAGTGTAGGACTAGACACTGAAGCTTTCTTT | CAWSVGLDTEAFF
TRBJ2-1 | - | few | TRBV21-1 | TGTGCCAGCAGCTCTCAAAGGGAGCGAAGCTCCTACAATGAGCAGTTCTTC | CASSSQRERSSYNEQFF
TRBJ2-5 | - | many | TRBV7-9 | TGTGCCAGCAGCTTACCCTCTAGATCGGAGACCCAGTACTTC | CASSLPSRSETQYF
TRBJ2-7 | TRBD2 | many | TRBV20-1 | TGCAGTGCTAGACAGCGGGAGGAGGCACCCTACGAGCAGTACTTC | CSARQREEAPYEQYF
TRBJ1-1 | - | few | TRBV5-1 | TGCGCCAGCAGCTTAGATACAGGGCGGGGGAGACGGACTGAAGCTTTCTTT | CASSLDTGRGRRTEAFF
TRBJ1-2 | - | - | TRBV12-3/TRBV12-4 | TGTGCCAGCAGTCATGGACGGCCTAACATCTATGGCTACACCTTC | CASSHGRPNIYGYTF
TRBJ2-1 | - | few | TRBV7-6 | TGTGCCAGCAGTCCCGAAGCTTCTAGCTCCTACAATGAGCAGTTCTTC | CASSPEASSSYNEQFF
TRBJ1-2 | TRBD1 | many | TRBV18 | TGTGCCAGCTCACCAGACAGGGGCTATGGCTACACCTTC | CASSPDRGYGYTF
TRBJ2-7 | - | few | TRBV7-2 | TGTGCCAGCAGCTTAGAGGCCCTCCTCTCCTACGAGCAGTACTTC | CASSLEALLSYEQYF
TRBJ2-7 | TRBD2 | few | TRBV7-9 | TGTGCCAGCAGCACCCTGCGGGAGGGCCTTCACGAGCAGTACTTC | CASSTLREGLHEQYF
TRBJ2-7 | - | few | TRBV9 | TGTGCCAGCAGCGGGGGGTTAGGGATTGCCGCCTACGAGCAGTACTTC | CASSGGLGIAAYEQYF
TRBJ2-7 | - | few | TRBV7-6 | TGTGCCAGCAGCTTAAACAGTGGCACCTACGAGCAGTACTTC | CASSLNSGTYEQYF
TRBJ2-5 | - | - | TRBV7-3 | TGTGCCAGCAGCTTAACTCTCGGGGCGGGAGAGACCCAGTACTTC | CASSLTLGAGETQYF
TRBJ1-1 | - | few | TRBV19 | TGTGCCAGTACCCCCGGGGGGGGGACCACTGAAGCTTTCTTT | CASTPGGGTTEAFF
TRBJ2-3 | - | many | TRBV5-1 | TGCGCCAGCAGCCCGGAGGCCACCCGCGGCGATACGCAGTATTTT | CASSPEATRGDTQYF
TRBJ2-7 | - | - | TRBV10-2 | TGCGCCAGCACGGGGGACATTTCCTACGAGCAGTACTTC | CASTGDISYEQYF
TRBJ1-2 | - | - | TRBV19 | TGTGCCAGTAGTACGACAGGCCCCTTGGGGGGCTACACCTTC | CASSTTGPLGGYTF